This T cell receptor beta chain was documented in a study of blood T cell repertoires in COVID-19. Study-level background: PBMCs, B-cell-depleted T cells, or T cells were the source of the cDNA or gDNA that made up the material.

The germline V gene has CDR1 LNHDA and CDR2 SQIVND (reference sequence). V shed 9 bases and J 5 bases; nucleotides not matched to a gene: 9. This CDR3 has 15 residues. It was during active infection that Seattle patients were enrolled and then longitudinally followed. As processed by the authors: Quantification of nucleated cells was approximated via reference gene primer amplification. Sequencing was performed with immunoSEQ multiplex PCR; in TCRdb, only in-frame clones are kept and a portion is missing. D and trimming come from the DNA, and the V and J calls and clone size come from that table. The data show 450,000 or so clones, with around 90% seen just once and 0.7% to 0.85% held by the top ten.

Specimen: peripheral blood. V gene TRBV19 combines with J gene TRBJ1-3; 11 bases are shared with TRBD1. This receptor was taken from a man younger than 35 with COVID-19, enrolled during active disease. The CDR3 here is CASAGQGGNRNTIYF. CDR3 nucleotides: TGTGCCAGCGCGGGACAGGGGGGTAATAGAAACACCATATATTTT.